This T cell receptor (beta chain) stems from a study of OX40 agonist ivuxolimab in advanced cancers. A note on the overall study: Ivuxolimab was a fully human IgG2 agonistic monoclonal antibody targeting the costimulatory receptor OX40 (CD134). Intravenous ivuxolimab was administered to patients every 2 weeks at six dose levels: 0.01, 0.1, 0.3, 1.5, 3 and 10 mg/kg. Of the approximately 50 dose-escalation patients, hepatocellular carcinoma was present in approximately 20, melanoma in roughly 15, renal cell carcinoma in 9 and head and neck cancer in 9. The dose-escalation cohort was around 84% male with a mean age of around 64 years, ranging from 23 to 79. Patients were allowed to have had prior anti-PD-1, anti-PD-L1 or anti-CTLA-4 therapy, and less than 45% of the dose-escalation patients had previously received checkpoint inhibitors. Partial responses occurred in three dose-escalation patients: two with cutaneous melanoma and one with hepatocellular carcinoma. The point of sequencing TCRbeta in the periphery was to test whether ivuxolimab changed TCR sequence diversity and drove clonal T-cell expansion. The paper covers the monotherapy dose-escalation part of the phase I ivuxolimab trial, which included N of about 56 patients.

The CDR1 and CDR2 encoded by the germline V gene are MDHEN and SYDVKM. V is shortened by 7 bases, J by 5 bases, and the region joining them spans 14 bases. The CDR3 runs 13 amino acids, cysteine and phenylalanine included. Solely the CDR3 DNA is kept, with 39 bases framed from the first base. Patients with autoimmune disease history or receiving systemic immunosuppression were excluded from the trial. In every dose cohort, peripheral blood was drawn for TCR sequencing at baseline, cycle 4 day 1, and cycle 7 day 1. Samples were obtained from an open-label, multicenter, first-in-human phase I dose-escalation trial of ivuxolimab. Adults with locally advanced or metastatic melanoma, renal cell, hepatocellular, or head and neck squamous cell carcinoma were enrolled in the trial. Before TCR sequencing, CD4+ T cells and CD8+ T cells from peripheral blood were sorted into separate populations. Points on this clone: The antigen it recognizes is unknown. Base quality data are lacking; no much larger clone is found one base away.

Genomic DNA was isolated from the sorted cells so that the TCRbeta CDR3 region could be sequenced. The immunoSEQ Assay was used to sequence the TCRbeta CDR3 regions. The table comes from immuneACCESS by way of TCRdb, which keeps in-frame sequences with V and J called. Part of the clones is missing from these tables; in studies checked, under half for an unresolved V gene and the rest for unknown reasons. A total of some 64,000 clones appear in this sample, 65% to 90% of them only once. Clones ranked in the top ten supply less than 0.9% of the sample. General study outcomes and caveats: Antigen specificity was not determined for the clonally expanded peripheral T cells. At doses from 0.1 to 3.0 mg/kg, clonal expansion was seen in both CD4+ and CD8+ blood T cells between baseline and week 6. Partial responders in the 0.1-3.0 mg/kg groups had among the lowest normalized peripheral clonal expansion, especially among CD8+ T cells. After ivuxolimab, CD8+ T cells had more expanded clones than CD4+ T cells on average. Low levels of normalized T-cell clonal expansion were also seen in some patients who did not respond.

The specimen comprised CD4+ or CD8+ T cells sorted from blood, sampled in a trial of the OX40 agonist ivuxolimab. The chain is assembled from TRBV28 and TRBJ1-2; matching of 6 bases hints at TRBD1 as the D gene. The TCR comes from an adult with an advanced solid tumor such as melanoma, head and neck, liver or kidney cancer. This receptor carries the CDR3 CASIGGNSYGYTF. The DNA reads TGTGCCAGCATCGGGGGCAATTCTTATGGCTACACCTTC.